Detailed here is one TCR beta chain. The antigen remains unidentified. Germline assignment: CDR1 SGHRS and CDR2 YFSETQ. V was cut by 4 bases and J by 7 bases, with 20 bases left in between. This CDR3 has 16 amino acids. These data originate in a study of T cells after posttransplantation cyclophosphamide. Method: immunoSEQ multiplex PCR; TCRdb's copy keeps in-frame clones and lacks some. Of about 20,000 clones detected, less than 99% appear once; the ten largest clones hold about 0.15%. The naive gate required viable CD3+CD4+ or CD3+CD8+ cells with CCR7+CD45RA+CD45RO-CD95-CD27+CD28+ phenotype. On the day of bone marrow donation, the related graft donor provided peripheral blood. Points from the study as a whole: Recipient CMV seropositivity and CMV reactivation strongly tracked TRB clonality. Later post-transplant blood repertoires were often dominated by donor CD8+ memory clones.

The V and J genes are TRBV5-1 and TRBJ1-4, with unresolved D. The sequenced sample was naive CD4+ T cells sorted from PBMCs. The clonotype comes from a man in his forties in good health, CMV-negative, and a related stem cell transplant donor. The CDR3 DNA follows: TGCGCCAGCAGCACCGCTCCGGGCCCCGAGGGTGAAAAACTGTTTTTT. Translation: CASSTAPGPEGEKLFF.